Here is one T cell receptor (beta chain) with its context. The antigen remains unidentified. This sample was taken from a study of T cell responses to AZD1222 COVID-19 vaccine. Notes on the study in general: Spike was spanned by vaccine-associated CD4 TCRs, which were dominant at 160-218 and 743-854.

Assay used: immunoSEQ multiplex PCR; TCRdb lists only in-frame clones, some missing. The profile shows 150,000 to 180,000 clones, 75% to 90% of them singletons. There are 15 residues in the CDR3. Germline V gene lookup returns CDR1 KGHDR and CDR2 SFDVKD. V was cut by 6 bases and J by 1 base, with 12 bases left in between. Specimen: peripheral blood, collected 28 days after the second AZD1222 dose. This sequence joins TRBV24-1 and TRBJ2-1, with D uncertain. The clonotype comes from an adult who received the AZD1222 COVID-19 vaccine. CDR3 sequence reads: CATSSGRGSYNEQFF. CDR3 in DNA: TGTGCCACCAGTTCAGGCAGAGGTTCCTACAATGAGCAGTTCTTC.